A selection of T cell receptor beta chains follows, all from one sample in a study of Ad26.COV2.S vaccination and SARS-CoV-2 variants. TCRdb's table, derived via immunoSEQ multiplex PCR, lists solely in-frame clones and lacks some. In the table there are 300,000 to 450,000 clones, roughly 85% of which are singletons. The material was peripheral blood, obtained in a trial of Ad26.COV2.S vaccine versus placebo. The origin of the receptors is a person between 18 and 60 years old who received the Ad26.COV2.S COVID-19 vaccine or a placebo. CDR3s include the opening cysteine and the closing phenylalanine or tryptophan. The D gene is left open where the match is weak. Clone size is stated in some rows and not others, as once, few, many or a class when expanded.

j_gene: TRBJ2-4; v_gene: TRBV9; abundance: NA; d_gene: TRBD1; CDR3aa: CASQGRGTPGQGAKNIQYF; CDR3nt: TGTGCCAGCCAGGGTAGAGGGACGCCGGGACAGGGGGCCAAAAACATTCAGTACTTC
j_gene: TRBJ2-1; v_gene: TRBV3-1/TRBV3-2; abundance: once; d_gene: NA; CDR3aa: CASSHRMGGATAEQFF; CDR3nt: TGTGCCAGCAGCCACCGGATGGGGGGGGCAACGGCTGAGCAGTTCTTC
j_gene: TRBJ2-1; v_gene: TRBV3-1/TRBV3-2; abundance: NA; d_gene: TRBD2; CDR3aa: CASTGLAGKPQNEQFF; CDR3nt: TGTGCCAGCACCGGACTAGCGGGGAAGCCCCAAAATGAGCAGTTCTTC
j_gene: TRBJ2-1; v_gene: TRBV6-1; abundance: NA; d_gene: NA; CDR3aa: CASSEGVYNEQFF; CDR3nt: TGTGCCAGCAGTGAAGGTGTTTACAATGAGCAGTTCTTC
j_gene: TRBJ2-7; v_gene: TRBV7-7; abundance: once; d_gene: TRBD1; CDR3aa: CASSPTFGTGYEQYF; CDR3nt: TGTGCCAGCAGCCCCACGTTCGGGACAGGGTACGAGCAGTACTTC
j_gene: TRBJ2-7; v_gene: TRBV27; abundance: NA; d_gene: TRBD1; CDR3aa: CASSFPGGDEQYF; CDR3nt: TGTGCCAGCAGTTTCCCAGGGGGCGACGAGCAGTACTTC
j_gene: TRBJ2-4; v_gene: TRBV4-3; abundance: NA; d_gene: TRBD1; CDR3aa: CASSQEWDRDLAKNIQYF; CDR3nt: TGCGCCAGCAGCCAAGAATGGGACAGGGATCTAGCCAAAAACATTCAGTACTTC
j_gene: TRBJ1-6; v_gene: TRBV14; abundance: NA; d_gene: NA; CDR3aa: CASSQVEFSPLHF; CDR3nt: TGTGCCAGCAGCCAAGTAGAGTTCTCACCCCTCCACTTT
j_gene: TRBJ2-7; v_gene: TRBV27; abundance: NA; d_gene: TRBD1; CDR3aa: CASSFGRQGAGEQYF; CDR3nt: TGTGCCAGCAGTTTCGGCCGACAGGGGGCGGGAGAGCAGTACTTC
j_gene: TRBJ2-3; v_gene: TRBV28; abundance: once; d_gene: NA; CDR3aa: CASSRPGRYTSTDTQYF; CDR3nt: TGTGCCAGCAGTCGACCCGGACGTTACACTAGCACAGATACGCAGTATTTT
j_gene: TRBJ2-3; v_gene: TRBV6-2/TRBV6-3; abundance: NA; d_gene: NA; CDR3aa: CASSYQGGHADTQYF; CDR3nt: TGTGCCAGCAGTTATCAAGGCGGCCACGCAGATACGCAGTATTTT
j_gene: TRBJ2-1; v_gene: TRBV11-2; abundance: few; d_gene: NA; CDR3aa: CASSPIRGLFWNEQFF; CDR3nt: TGTGCCAGCAGCCCAATAAGGGGTCTCTTCTGGAATGAGCAGTTCTTC
j_gene: TRBJ2-3; v_gene: TRBV5-1; abundance: NA; d_gene: NA; CDR3aa: CASSLPAGTGTDTQYF; CDR3nt: TGCGCCAGCAGCTTACCGGCAGGGACTGGTACAGATACGCAGTATTTT
j_gene: TRBJ1-6; v_gene: TRBV18; abundance: NA; d_gene: NA; CDR3aa: CASSPRDKPNSPLHF; CDR3nt: TGTGCCAGCTCACCAAGGGACAAACCCAATTCACCCCTCCACTTT
j_gene: TRBJ2-7; v_gene: TRBV4-2; abundance: NA; d_gene: TRBD1; CDR3aa: CASSRRTGGADEQYF; CDR3nt: TGTGCCAGCAGCCGAAGGACAGGGGGTGCGGACGAGCAGTACTTC
j_gene: TRBJ2-7; v_gene: TRBV5-1; abundance: NA; d_gene: TRBD1; CDR3aa: CASSLEGQTYEQYF; CDR3nt: TGCGCCAGCAGCTTGGAGGGACAGACCTACGAGCAGTACTTC
j_gene: TRBJ2-1; v_gene: TRBV18; abundance: NA; d_gene: TRBD2; CDR3aa: CASSPGLAGSSRLNEQFF; CDR3nt: TGTGCCAGCTCGCCGGGACTAGCGGGATCCTCACGGTTGAATGAGCAGTTCTTC